This T cell receptor (beta chain) was recovered during a study of blood T cell repertoires in COVID-19. Looking at the study overall: Material from acute and convalescent COVID-19 was sourced from the United States, Italy and Spain. Nucleic acid was either cDNA or gDNA, and it came from T cells, B-cell-depleted T cells, or PBMCs.

V gave up 3 bases and J gave up 2 bases, with 5 bases separating them. Per germline, CDR1 WSHSY and CDR2 SAAADI. This CDR3 contains 13 residues. As processed by the authors: Reference gene primers were amplified, and this amplification served to estimate nucleated cell counts. Sequencing used immunoSEQ multiplex PCR; TCRdb keeps in-frame clones, though not all of them. V and J calls and clone size come straight from that table; D and trimming were deduced from the DNA. Among more than 85,000 clones, 70% to 85% were seen once, and the ten largest hold less than 11%. The rearrangement joins TRBV10-2 to TRBJ1-3, with D unresolved. The receptor comes from a man between 65 and 85 years old with acute or convalescent COVID-19. Source material: peripheral blood. The CDR3 DNA reads as TGCGCCAGCAGTGAAGAGACTGGAAACACCATATATTTT. Amino acids: CASSEETGNTIYF.